A single sample gave rise to the 17 T cell receptor beta chains below, sequenced in a study of CD8+CD57+ T cells in acquired aplastic anemia. Genomic DNA was employed as the template in profiling TCR beta VDJ and CDR3. TCRdb recomputed calls from the reads with MiXCR, one row per CDR3 protein. Here the sample spans some 200,000 distinct CDR3 sequences, roughly 33% being singletons. The sample was sorted CD4+, CD8+, or CD8+CD57+ T cells (not recorded which) from PBMCs. The receptors stem from a human donor in good health, serving as a control.

V and J are TRBV15 and TRBJ1-2, with 7 nucleotides matching TRBD1. Per the germline V gene, CDR1 is LNHNV and CDR2 is YYDKDF (reference sequence). The CDR3 is 15 amino acids. Germline trimming cut 2 bases from V and 3 bases from J; bases unmatched to any gene: 6. CDR3 loop: CATSRPGTADYGYTF. In nucleotides, the CDR3 is TGTGCCACCAGCAGACCCGGGACAGCAGACTATGGCTACACCTTC.

The sample holds many counts of this clonotype. The J gene is TRBJ1-6, the V gene TRBV14; D is undetermined. The V and J ends lost 3 bases and 12 bases respectively, with 6 bases between them. The CDR3 is made up of 11 amino acids. CDR1 is SGHDN, CDR2 FVKESK, per germline. CDR3 nucleotide sequence: TGTGCCAGCAGCCAGACCGGACCCCTCCACTTT. Protein sequence: CASSQTGPLHF.

In this sample, this clonotype turned up a few times. The V call is TRBV29-1, the J call TRBJ1-1; possibly TRBD1 for D (6 bases). CDR1 and CDR2 (germline): SQVTM, ANQGSEA. The CDR3 loop spans 13 amino acids. V lost 7 bases to trimming and J lost 4 bases, with 16 bases between them. CDR3 bases: TGCAGCGCCTCGTGGACAGAGGGCACTGAAGCTTTCTTT. It encodes CSASWTEGTEAFF.

On this clonotype itself: At one end the junction does not follow the germline gene, possibly because of a read error. The chain joins TRBV19 to TRBJ2-7; TRBD1 might be the D (6 bases). The CDR3 loop spans 13 amino acids. Germline-derived CDR1 and CDR2 are LNHDA and SQIVND (reference sequence). The CDR3 bases are TGCGCTACATCAAGGGGACAAGCCTACGAGCAGTACTTC. Translated: CATSRGQAYEQYF.

This clonotype came up many times. DNA of the CDR3: TGTGCCAGCAGTGACCAGGGGGGAGGCTACACCTTC. Protein sequence: CASSDQGGGYTF. The V call is TRBV2, the J call TRBJ1-2, with 7 positions matching TRBD1. Germline CDR1 is SNHLY and CDR2 is FYNNEI. CDR3 length: 12 residues. J was trimmed by 8 bases and V by 3 bases; bases with no gene match: 3.

At least ten counts were recorded for this clonotype. The chain links TRBV14 to TRBJ2-5, with D tentatively TRBD1 (5 bases). The CDR3 contains 12 residues. Germline-derived CDR1 and CDR2 are SGHDN and FVKESK. V lost 4 bases to trimming and J lost 5 bases, with 8 bases between them. This CDR3 reads CASSLNRETQYF. The CDR3 nucleotides read TGTGCCAGCAGCCTGAACAGGGAGACCCAGTACTTC.

This clonotype turned up a few times. This chain links TRBV10-3 with TRBJ1-5; D is possibly TRBD1 (5 bases). There are 13 residues in the CDR3. Germline-derived CDR1 and CDR2 are ENHRY and SYGVKD. V was cut by 6 bases and J by 3 bases, with 9 bases left in between. CDR3: CAIRTDLNQPQHF. Here the CDR3 DNA reads TGTGCCATCAGGACAGATCTCAATCAGCCCCAGCATTTT.

This clonotype was picked up many times. The CDR3 nucleotides read TGTGCCAGCAGTTCGACAGGACCAGGGGAGCTGTTTTTT. Encoded protein: CASSSTGPGELFF. J is TRBJ2-2 and V is TRBV2, with a weak D call TRBD1 (6 bases). The germline CDR1 and CDR2 sequences are SNHLY and FYNNEI. The CDR3 has 13 amino acids. Trimming left V 5 bases short and J 8 bases short, with 12 bases between.

This clonotype was counted ten times or more. The V gene is TRBV19, the J gene TRBJ2-7; 8 bases agree with TRBD1. The CDR3 is 14 amino acids. CDR1 and CDR2 from the germline V gene are LNHDA and SQIVND (reference sequence). With 8 bases clipped from V and 2 bases from J, the junction kept 8 bases outside the gene matches. This CDR3 is CASARDRWTYEQYF. CDR3 nucleotides: TGTGCCAGTGCTAGGGACAGGTGGACCTACGAGCAGTACTTC.

This clonotype was recorded many times. V and J are TRBV7-3 and TRBJ2-5; D is uncertain. The V gene lost 5 bases and the J gene lost 5 bases, with 12 bases spanning the gap. Germline values: CDR1 SGHTA, CDR2 FQGTGA. The CDR3 has 13 residues. The CDR3 protein is CASSITWAETQYF. CDR3 in DNA: TGTGCCAGCAGCATCACCTGGGCGGAGACCCAGTACTTC.

This clonotype has just a few counts. The rearrangement links TRBV9 to TRBJ1-4, with a weak D call TRBD1 (5 bases). V dropped 4 bases and J dropped 0 bases, with 10 bases sitting between them. The CDR3 spans 15 residues. CDR1 and CDR2 from the germline V gene are SGDLS and YYNGEE. As DNA, the CDR3 is TGTGCCAGCAGCCCGTGGGGGGCAACTAATGAAAAACTGTTTTTT. Residues: CASSPWGATNEKLFF.

This clonotype showed up just a few times. This sequence joins TRBV28 and TRBJ2-5; D call uncertain. The CDR3 is made up of 13 amino acids. In germline, CDR1 is MDHEN, CDR2 SYDVKM. Trimming removed 3 bases at V and 3 bases at J, with 8 bases between. This CDR3 is CASSLMDEETQYF. The CDR3 nucleotides are TGTGCCAGCAGTTTGATGGATGAAGAGACCCAGTACTTC.

The gene calls are TRBV6-5 and TRBJ2-5, with 10 bases lining up with TRBD1. This CDR3 region has 16 residues. Trimming cost V 4 bases and J 4 bases; bases outside gene matches: 9. Germline V lookup: CDR1 MNHEY, CDR2 SVGAGI. CDR3 bases: TGTGCCAGCAGTTGGAGGGACAGGGGAAGGAGAGAGACCCAGTACTTC. This encodes CASSWRDRGRRETQYF.

This clonotype occurred many times. The genes are TRBV19 and TRBJ1-5; 8 nucleotides agree with TRBD1. With V trimmed by 5 bases and J by 0 bases, 12 bases remained unmatched. Germline V gene sequence: CDR1 LNHDA, CDR2 SQIVND (reference sequence). This CDR3 is 18 amino acids long. CDR3 in DNA: TGTGCCAGTAGTCTCACCGGGACAGGTGGCCATAGCAATCAGCCCCAGCATTTT. Translation gives CASSLTGTGGHSNQPQHF.

The chain couples TRBV3-1 to TRBJ1-1; unclear D gene. CDR1 is LGHDT, CDR2 YNNKEL, per germline (reference sequence). The V end lost 3 bases, the J end lost 7 bases, and 12 bases lay between the germline ends. The CDR3 covers 13 residues. CDR3 sequence reads: CASSQFVDHEAFF. The CDR3, as DNA: TGTGCCAGCAGCCAGTTTGTGGACCATGAAGCTTTCTTT.

The rearrangement links TRBV19 to TRBJ1-2; D perhaps matches TRBD1 (6 bases). The CDR3 runs 13 residues. CDR1 is LNHDA, CDR2 SQIVND, per germline (reference sequence). The ends were cut back, 7 bases at V and 4 bases at J, with 13 bases in the middle. The CDR3 DNA follows: TGTGCCAGTAAAATAACAGGGATCTATGGCTACACCTTC. This translates into CASKITGIYGYTF.

This chain connects TRBV20-1 to TRBJ2-7; 7 bases line up with TRBD1. The CDR3 contains 12 residues. The germline gives CDR1 DFQATT, CDR2 SNEGSKA (reference sequence). With V trimmed by 5 bases and J by 3 bases, 4 bases remained unmatched. The CDR3 DNA follows: TGCAGTGCTTTAAGGACAGGCTACGAGCAGTACTTC. Its protein product is CSALRTGYEQYF.